This T cell receptor (beta chain) was identified during a study of T cells in localized non-small cell lung cancer. Profiled with immunoSEQ multiplex PCR; TCRdb holds only in-frame clones, not every one. The sample lists hundreds of clones, 20% to 25% seen once, with about 12% in the top ten. Overall study findings and caveats: Appearance in adjacent lung was seen for a median roughly 56 of the top 100 tumor clones.

V lost 6 bases and J 2 bases, leaving 11 bases between the germline ends. The germline V gene encodes CDR1 MGHRA and CDR2 YSYEKL. The CDR3 sequence is 13 residues long. There are a few counts of this clone. Its antigen remains unidentified. The J gene is TRBJ2-7, the V gene TRBV4-1; unclear D gene. The input for sequencing was normal lung tissue next to the tumor, taken before any cancer treatment. The source is a man between 40 and 70 years old with stage III squamous cell lung carcinoma. Written as DNA, the CDR3 is TGCGCCAGCAGTCAGGTCCCCACCTACGAGCAGTACTTC. Amino acids: CASSQVPTYEQYF.